Following are 2 T cell receptor beta chains from one sample sequenced in a study of T cell responses to AZD1222 COVID-19 vaccine. Sequencing used immunoSEQ multiplex PCR; TCRdb keeps in-frame clones, though not all of them. The sample holds fewer than 200,000 clones, more than 85% seen once. The sequences come from peripheral blood, collected 28 days after the second AZD1222 dose. Receptor source: an adult who received the AZD1222 COVID-19 vaccine.

Here the CDR3 reads CASSITKNRVAEAFF. The CDR3 region has the DNA TGTGCCAGTAGTATCACGAAGAACAGGGTGGCTGAAGCTTTCTTT. The chain has TRBV19 and TRBJ1-1; a weak D match, TRBD1 (6 bases). Between the trimmed V and J ends, which lost 3 bases and 6 bases, there was a span of 17 bases. The germline V gene has CDR1 LNHDA and CDR2 SQIVND (reference sequence). There are 15 residues in the CDR3.

The chain uses TRBV27 and TRBJ2-7; unclear D gene. Germline CDR1 MNHEY, CDR2 SMNVEV (reference sequence). CDR3 size: 15 residues. V was pared by 2 bases and J by 2 bases, with 13 bases between. The CDR3 DNA reads as TGTGCCAGCAGTTTACGGGCAGCCGGCCCCTACGAGCAGTACTTC. Translated: CASSLRAAGPYEQYF.